Listed here is a single TCR beta chain. TCRdb's copy holds only in-frame clones and misses some; the assay was immunoSEQ multiplex PCR. The sample holds 200,000 to 250,000 clones, about 85% seen once. This sample is drawn from a study of blood T cell repertoires in COVID-19. Background on the study: Collection of acute and convalescent COVID-19 samples took place in the United States, Italy and Spain. T cells, B-cell-depleted T cells, or PBMCs supplied cDNA or gDNA.

The CDR3 is 15 residues long. The V and J ends lost 6 bases and 1 base respectively, with 15 bases between them. CDR1 and CDR2 (germline): MDHEN, SYDVKM. Before being deemed recovered, Cohort 3 donors had two negative PCRs, clearance, or symptom resolution. This sequence joins TRBV28 and TRBJ1-1; D is unresolved. The sequence was collected from a man between 25 and 39 years old who had recovered from COVID-19. Sequenced material: PBMCs or T cells enriched from blood (not recorded which). Here the CDR3 DNA reads TGTGCCAGCAGCCCGGAGAAGAATGGGAACACTGAAGCTTTCTTT. Translation gives CASSPEKNGNTEAFF. The full variable domain, in which reference TRBV28 and TRBJ1-1 provide the parts outside the CDR3, is DVKVTQSSRYLVKRTGEKVFLECVQDMDHENMFWYRQDPGLGLRLIYFSYDVKMKEKGDIPEGYSVSREKKERFSLILESASTNQTSMYLCASSPEKNGNTEAFFGQGTRLTVV.